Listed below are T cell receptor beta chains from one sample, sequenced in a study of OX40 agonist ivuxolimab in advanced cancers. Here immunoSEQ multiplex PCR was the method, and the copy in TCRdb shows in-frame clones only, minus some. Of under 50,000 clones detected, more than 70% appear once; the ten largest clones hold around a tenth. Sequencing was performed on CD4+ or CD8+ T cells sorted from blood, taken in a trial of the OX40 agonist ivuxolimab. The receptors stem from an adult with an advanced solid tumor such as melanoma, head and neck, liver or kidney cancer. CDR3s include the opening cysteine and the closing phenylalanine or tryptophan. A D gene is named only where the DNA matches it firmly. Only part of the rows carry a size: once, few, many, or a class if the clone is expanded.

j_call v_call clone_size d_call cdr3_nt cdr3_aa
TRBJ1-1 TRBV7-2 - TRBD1 TGTGCCAGCAGCGCTAGCCAGGGGGCAAGGGCTGAAGCTTTCTTT CASSASQGARAEAFF
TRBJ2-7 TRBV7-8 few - TGTGCCAGCAGCTTAGTTGCAGGGCGAAGCTCCTACGAGCAGTACTTC CASSLVAGRSSYEQYF
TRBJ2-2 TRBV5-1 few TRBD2 TGCGCCAGCAGGGATGGATTAGCGGGGGCGAACACCGGGGAGCTGTTTTTT CASRDGLAGANTGELFF
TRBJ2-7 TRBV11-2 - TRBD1 TGTGCCAGCAGCCCCCTGACAGGGGTCGAGCAGTACTTC CASSPLTGVEQYF
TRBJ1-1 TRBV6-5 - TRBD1 TGTGCCAGCAGGTCAGGGGGCCTCACTGAAGCTTTCTTT CASRSGGLTEAFF
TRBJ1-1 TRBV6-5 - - TGTGCCAGCAGTTACTCTTCCTCGAACACTGAAGCTTTCTTT CASSYSSSNTEAFF
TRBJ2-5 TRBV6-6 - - TGTGCCAGCAGCCCCGGGGACCGGGCCCAGTACTTC CASSPGDRAQYF
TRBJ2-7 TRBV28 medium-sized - TGTGCCAGCAGTTTAAGTCTCTACGAGCAGTACTTC CASSLSLYEQYF
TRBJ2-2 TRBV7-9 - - TGTGCTGTCACCGGGGAGCTGTTTTTT CAVTGELFF
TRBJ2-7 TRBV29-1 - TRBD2 TGCAGCGTAGCGGGACTAGCGGGAGGCGAGCAGTACTTC CSVAGLAGGEQYF
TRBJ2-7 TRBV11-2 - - TGTGCCAGCAGCCCCGGGACCTCCTACGAGCAGTACTTC CASSPGTSYEQYF
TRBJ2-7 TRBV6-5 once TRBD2 TGTGCCAGCAGTCCAGTTAGCGGGGGGGCCTACGAGCAGTACTTC CASSPVSGGAYEQYF
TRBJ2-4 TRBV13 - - TGTGCCAGCAGCTTACGGGTGGCGGTGTCATTAGCCAAAAACATTCAGTACTTC CASSLRVAVSLAKNIQYF